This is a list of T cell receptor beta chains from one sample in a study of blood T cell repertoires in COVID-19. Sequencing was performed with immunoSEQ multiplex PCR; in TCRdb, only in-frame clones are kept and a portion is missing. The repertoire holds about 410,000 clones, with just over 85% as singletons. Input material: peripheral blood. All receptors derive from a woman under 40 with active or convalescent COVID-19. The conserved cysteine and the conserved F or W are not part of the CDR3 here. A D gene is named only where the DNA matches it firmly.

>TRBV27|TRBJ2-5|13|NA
ASSRAGGVGETQY
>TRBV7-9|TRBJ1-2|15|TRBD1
ASSSARDRGRQYGYT
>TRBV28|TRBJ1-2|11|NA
ASSLGQLYGYT
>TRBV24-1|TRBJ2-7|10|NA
ATMGEASEQY
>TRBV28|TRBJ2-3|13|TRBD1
ASRSTGQARDTQY
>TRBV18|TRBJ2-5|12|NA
ASELAGLQETQY
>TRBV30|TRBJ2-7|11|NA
AWSWAGGDEQY
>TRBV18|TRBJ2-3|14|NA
ASSPFAETSTDTQY
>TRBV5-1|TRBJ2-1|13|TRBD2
ASRLLAGAYNEQF
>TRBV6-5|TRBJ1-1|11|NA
ASSFGGATEAF
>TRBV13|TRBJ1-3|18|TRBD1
ASSLTPPTGGSFSGNTIY
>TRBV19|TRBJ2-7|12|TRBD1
ASRPGQGGYEQY
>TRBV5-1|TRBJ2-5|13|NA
ASSFDGRQGETQY
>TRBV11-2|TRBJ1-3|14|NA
ASRGGERLSGNTIY
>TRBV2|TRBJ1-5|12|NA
ASRVDSSDQPQH
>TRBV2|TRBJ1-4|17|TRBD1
ASSERGTGEVRANEKLF
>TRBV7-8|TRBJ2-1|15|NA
ASSLMRIASSYNEQF
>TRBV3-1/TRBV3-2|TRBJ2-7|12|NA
ASSQGRSYYEQY
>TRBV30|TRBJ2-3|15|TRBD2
AWTEPGAGGRKDTQY
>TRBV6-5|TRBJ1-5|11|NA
ASRRTVDQPQH
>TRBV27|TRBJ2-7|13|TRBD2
ASSRSGGLSYEQY
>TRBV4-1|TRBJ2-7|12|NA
ASRSAEASYEQY
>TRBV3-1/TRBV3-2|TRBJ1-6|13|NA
ASSQGGRDHSPLH
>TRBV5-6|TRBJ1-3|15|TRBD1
ASSPDRGWSAGNTIY
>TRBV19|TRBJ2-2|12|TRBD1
ARKDREDTGELF
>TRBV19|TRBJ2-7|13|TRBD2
ASSIDPGTSAPRY
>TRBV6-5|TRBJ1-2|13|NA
ASSLPSGGDYGYT
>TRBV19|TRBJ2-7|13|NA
ASSIGYSWTYEQY
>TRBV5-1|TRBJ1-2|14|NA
ASSLAAGTPNYGYT
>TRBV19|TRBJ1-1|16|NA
ASSTGSVGRGMNTEAF
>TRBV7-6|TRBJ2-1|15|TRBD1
ASSQSPGQGSYNEQF
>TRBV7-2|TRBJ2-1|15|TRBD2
ASSRSGADDLYNEQF
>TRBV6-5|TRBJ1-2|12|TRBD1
ASSRMGQGFGYT
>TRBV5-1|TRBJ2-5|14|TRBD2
ASSLELAGVGETQY
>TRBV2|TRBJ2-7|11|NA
ASRNRGGYEQY
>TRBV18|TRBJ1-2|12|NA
ASSPRGGVDGYT
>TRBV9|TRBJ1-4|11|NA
ASSVEQGEKLF
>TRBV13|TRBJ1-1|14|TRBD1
ASSPEGDRGRTEAF